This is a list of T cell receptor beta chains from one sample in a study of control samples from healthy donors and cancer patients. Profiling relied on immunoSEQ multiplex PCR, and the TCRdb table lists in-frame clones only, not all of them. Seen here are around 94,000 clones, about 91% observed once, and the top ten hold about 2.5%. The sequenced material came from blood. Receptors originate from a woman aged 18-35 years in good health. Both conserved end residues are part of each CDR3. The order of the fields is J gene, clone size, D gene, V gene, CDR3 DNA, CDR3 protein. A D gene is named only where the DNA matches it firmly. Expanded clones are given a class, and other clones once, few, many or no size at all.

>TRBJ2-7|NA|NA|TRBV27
TGTGCCAGCAGCCCCGAAGGAGGGCCCACTCGTGGGCAGTACTTC
CASSPEGGPTRGQYF
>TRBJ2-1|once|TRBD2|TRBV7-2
TGTGCCAGCAGCTTAGAGGGCCTAGCGGGACTCTACAATGAGCAGTTCTTC
CASSLEGLAGLYNEQFF
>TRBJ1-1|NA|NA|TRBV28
TGTGCCAGCAGTGCCGGCGCAGGGATCATGAACACTGAAGCTTTCTTT
CASSAGAGIMNTEAFF
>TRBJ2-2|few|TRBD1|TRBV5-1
TGCGCCAGCAGCCAGGGACAGGGTTTGGTCGGGGAGCTGTTTTTT
CASSQGQGLVGELFF
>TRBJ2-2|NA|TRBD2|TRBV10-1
TGCGCCAGCAGTGAACTAGCGGGAGACACCGGGGAGCTGTTTTTT
CASSELAGDTGELFF
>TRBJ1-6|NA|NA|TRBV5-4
TGTGCCAGCAGCTTGGAGAGTAGATCACCCCTCCACTTT
CASSLESRSPLHF
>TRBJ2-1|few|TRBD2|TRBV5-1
TGCGCCAGCAGCTTGGAACATCCGGGACTAGCGGGGAATGAGCAGTTCTTC
CASSLEHPGLAGNEQFF
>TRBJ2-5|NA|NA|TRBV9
TGTGCCAGCAGCGCCAAAGAGACCCAGTACTTC
CASSAKETQYF
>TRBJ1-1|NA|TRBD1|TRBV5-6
TGTGCCAGCAGCGTCACCGGGACAGGGGGTTTTACTGAAGCTTTCTTT
CASSVTGTGGFTEAFF
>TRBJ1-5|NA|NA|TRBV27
TGTGCCAGCAGATCTGGGACCTATCAGCCCCAGCATTTT
CASRSGTYQPQHF
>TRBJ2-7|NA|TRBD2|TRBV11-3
TGTGCCAGCAGCTTAGTTCTAGCGGACTCCTACGAGCAGTACTTC
CASSLVLADSYEQYF
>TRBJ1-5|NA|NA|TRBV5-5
TGTGCCAGCAGCTTGTGGGCAAGCAATCAGCCCCAGCATTTT
CASSLWASNQPQHF
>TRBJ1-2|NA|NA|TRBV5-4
TGTGCCAGCAGCTTGTATCAAGACTATGGCTACACCTTC
CASSLYQDYGYTF
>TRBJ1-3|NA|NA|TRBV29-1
TGCAGCTTTCGGCAACAGAATGGAAACACCATATATTTT
CSFRQQNGNTIYF
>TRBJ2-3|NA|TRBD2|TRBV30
TGTGCCTGGACCCTGACTAGCGGGAGTGGAGATACGCAGTATTTT
CAWTLTSGSGDTQYF
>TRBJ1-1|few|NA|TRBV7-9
TGTGCCAGCAGCTTAGGGACAGCCACTGAAGCTTTCTTT
CASSLGTATEAFF
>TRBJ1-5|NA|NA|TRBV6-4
TGTGCCAGCAGCGCCGAGACAGGCCCCCAGCATTTT
CASSAETGPQHF
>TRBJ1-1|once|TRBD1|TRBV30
TGTGCCTGGGGACAGGTGAACACTGAAGCTTTCTTT
CAWGQVNTEAFF
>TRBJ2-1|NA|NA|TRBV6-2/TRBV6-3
TGTGCCAGCAGTTATTCGCAGGACTACAATGAGCAGTTCTTC
CASSYSQDYNEQFF
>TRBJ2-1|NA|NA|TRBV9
TGTGCCAGCAGCGTAGGGACCTACAATGAGCAGTTCTTC
CASSVGTYNEQFF
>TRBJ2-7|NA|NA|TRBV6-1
TGTGCCAGCAGTGAAGAAAGGGACGGGATCTACGAGCAGTACTTC
CASSEERDGIYEQYF
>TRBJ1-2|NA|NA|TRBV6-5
TGTGCCAGCAGTTACGACCCCGCTAACTATGGCTACACCTTC
CASSYDPANYGYTF
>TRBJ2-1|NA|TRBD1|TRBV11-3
TGTGCCAGCAGCATAGGGGGCGTTCTGGACAATGAGCAGTTCTTC
CASSIGGVLDNEQFF
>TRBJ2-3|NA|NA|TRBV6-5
TGTGCCAGCAGCCTGGGACGCGGGGATACGCAGTATTTT
CASSLGRGDTQYF
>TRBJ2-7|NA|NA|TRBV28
TGTGCCAGCAGTTCCCGCCTTGGAGGGCGCTACGAGCAGTACTTC
CASSSRLGGRYEQYF
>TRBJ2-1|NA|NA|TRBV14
TGTGCCAGCAGCCAAGGGGCCTTCCGAATCCATGAGCAGTTCTTC
CASSQGAFRIHEQFF
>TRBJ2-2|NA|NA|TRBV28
TGTGCCAGCAGTCTTTCACAAGGGGCCGGGGAGCTGTTTTTT
CASSLSQGAGELFF
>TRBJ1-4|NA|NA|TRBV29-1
TGCAGCGTTCAAAGGGGGGAAAAACTGTTTTTT
CSVQRGEKLFF
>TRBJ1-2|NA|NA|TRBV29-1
TGCAGCGCTGTCCGGGGCCTCTATGGCTACACCTTC
CSAVRGLYGYTF
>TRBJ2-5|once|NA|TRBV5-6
TGTGCCAGCAGCTTGGGTGGTGTGGGGTGGGAGACCCAGTACTTC
CASSLGGVGWETQYF
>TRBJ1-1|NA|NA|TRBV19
TGTGCCAGTAGTATGACAGAGAACACTGAAGCTTTCTTT
CASSMTENTEAFF
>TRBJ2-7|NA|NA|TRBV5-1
TGCGCCAGCAGCAGGGGCCGGGGGAGCGAGCAGTACTTC
CASSRGRGSEQYF
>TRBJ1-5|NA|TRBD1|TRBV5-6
TGTGCCAGCAGCGGGACAGCTAGCAATCAGCCCCAGCATTTT
CASSGTASNQPQHF
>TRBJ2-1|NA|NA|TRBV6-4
TGTGCCAGCAGTGACTCGACCAGCGGACCCTACAATGAGCAGTTCTTC
CASSDSTSGPYNEQFF
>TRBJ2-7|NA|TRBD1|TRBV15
TGTGCCATCAGCAGGACAGGTGGTGAGCAGTACTTC
CAISRTGGEQYF
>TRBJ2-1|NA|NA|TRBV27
TGTGCCAGCAGTCCCTATCCTAGGGGCGAGCAGTTCTTC
CASSPYPRGEQFF
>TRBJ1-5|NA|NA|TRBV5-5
TGTGCCAGCAGCTCGAAGATGACACGGAATCAGCCCCAGCATTTT
CASSSKMTRNQPQHF
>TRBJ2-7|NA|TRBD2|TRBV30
TGTGCCTGGAGGGACGGGAGGGCCGCCTACGAGCAGTACTTC
CAWRDGRAAYEQYF
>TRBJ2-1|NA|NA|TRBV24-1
TGTGCCACCAGTGCCCTCGACATTCATGAGCAGTTCTTC
CATSALDIHEQFF
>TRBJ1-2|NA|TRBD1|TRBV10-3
TGTGCCATCAGTGAGTCGATAGGTACAGGGGGGATCGGCTACACCTTC
CAISESIGTGGIGYTF
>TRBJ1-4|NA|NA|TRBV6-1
TGTGCCAGCAGTGAGGACCTTGGGGGAAAACTGTTTTTT
CASSEDLGGKLFF
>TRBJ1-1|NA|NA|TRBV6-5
TGTGCCAGCCTAAGTGCAGGTACAGCTTTCTTT
CASLSAGTAFF
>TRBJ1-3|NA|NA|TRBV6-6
TGTGCCAGCAGGCTTGACAGCTCTGGAAACACCATATATTTT
CASRLDSSGNTIYF
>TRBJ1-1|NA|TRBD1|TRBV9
TGTGCCAGCAGTTCCCGGGACAGGGAGAACACTGAAGCTTTCTTT
CASSSRDRENTEAFF
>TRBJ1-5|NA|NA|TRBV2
TGTGCCAGCAGTGGAGGAGATCAGCCCCAGCATTTT
CASSGGDQPQHF
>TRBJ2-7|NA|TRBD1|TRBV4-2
TGTGCCAGCAGCCAAGTGCAGGGGACAGGGCGCGAGCAGTACTTC
CASSQVQGTGREQYF
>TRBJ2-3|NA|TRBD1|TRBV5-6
TGTGCCAGCAGCTTCCCGGACAGGGGGCGTTCAGATACGCAGTATTTT
CASSFPDRGRSDTQYF
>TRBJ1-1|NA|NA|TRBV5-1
TGCGCCAGCAGCCTCCTGACAGGCGGGATGAACACTGAAGCTTTCTTT
CASSLLTGGMNTEAFF